These 23 T cell receptor beta chains came from one sample sequenced in a study of shared clonotypes between healthy human individuals. The table came from immunoSEQ multiplex PCR; TCRdb's copy has only in-frame clones and leaves some out. The sample records around 2,000,000 clones, approximately 94% being singletons. Naive CD8 cells, CD45RO-negative and positively selected for CCR7, excluded terminally differentiated effector memory CD45RA+ cells. Sequenced: naive CD8+ T cells from PBMCs. The receptors shown here come from a man between 18 and 35 years old in good health. Some clones in this sample may be carry-over from other donors' samples.

V usage is TRBV29-1 and J usage is TRBJ1-2; 8 nucleotides agree with TRBD1. After removal of 4 bases from V and 6 bases from J, the junction contained 13 bases not matched to a gene. CDR3 length: 15 amino acids. Germline-derived CDR1 and CDR2 are SQVTM and ANQGSEA. CDR3 amino acids: CSVGRWDRREHGYTF. DNA for the CDR3: TGCAGCGTTGGCCGGTGGGACAGGCGGGAACATGGCTACACCTTC.

The chain employs TRBV4-3 and TRBJ2-2; 7 bases fit TRBD1. The CDR3 has 15 residues. Per the germline V gene, CDR1 is LGHNA and CDR2 is YSLEER. With V trimmed by 4 bases and J by 2 bases, 4 bases remained unmatched. The CDR3 reads CASSPDRVNTGELFF. The CDR3 region has the DNA TGCGCCAGCAGCCCCGACAGGGTAAACACCGGGGAGCTGTTTTTT.

The V and J genes are TRBV7-9 and TRBJ2-3; D is undetermined. Germline assignment: CDR1 SEHNR and CDR2 FQNEAQ (reference sequence). V lost 5 bases to trimming and J lost 4 bases, with 16 bases between them. This CDR3 is 15 amino acids long. CDR3 DNA sequence: TGTGCCAGCAGCCCCCCATTGGGCGGCGCAGATACGCAGTATTTT. Its protein is CASSPPLGGADTQYF.

This chain links TRBV5-5 with TRBJ1-4, with 7 positions matching TRBD1. CDR1 is SGHKS, CDR2 YYEKEE, per germline (reference sequence). The CDR3 contains 15 residues. Germline trimming cut 3 bases from V and 3 bases from J; bases unmatched to any gene: 5. CDR3 DNA sequence: TGTGCCAGCAGCTCGCCGGGACAGCCTAATGAAAAACTGTTTTTT. Protein: CASSSPGQPNEKLFF. Looking up the rest from reference TRBV5-5 and TRBJ1-4 gives the full variable domain: DAGVTQSPTHLIKTRGQQVTLRCSPISGHKSVSWYQQVLGQGPQFIFQYYEKEERGRGNFPDRFSARQFPNYSSELNVNALLLGDSALYLCASSSPGQPNEKLFFGSGTQLSVL.

V usage is TRBV5-4 and J usage is TRBJ1-3; D is perhaps TRBD1 (5 bases). Trimming took off 0 bases at V and 0 bases at J, with 13 bases between the two ends. Germline loops: CDR1 SGHNT, CDR2 YYREEE (reference sequence). This CDR3 has 17 amino acids. The CDR3 DNA sequence: TGTGCCAGCAGCTTGGCGGGGCGGACCCTCTCTGGAAACACCATATATTTT. It encodes CASSLAGRTLSGNTIYF.

This clone has more than one count but fewer than ten. The genes are TRBV7-9 and TRBJ1-2; 8 positions agree with TRBD1. The CDR3 contains 14 residues. The V gene's germline CDR1 is SEHNR and CDR2 FQNEAQ (reference sequence). J was trimmed by 4 bases and V by 3 bases; bases with no gene match: 4. CDR3 sequence: CASSFAGGAYGYTF. The CDR3 bases are TGTGCCAGCAGCTTCGCAGGGGGCGCCTATGGCTACACCTTC.

The chain has TRBV5-1 and TRBJ1-3, with D unclear. The CDR3 loop spans 16 amino acids. The V gene's germline CDR1 is SGHRS and CDR2 YFSETQ. Trimming left V 0 bases short and J 1 base short, with 11 bases between. This CDR3 is CASSLGQAVSGNTIYF. The CDR3 DNA sequence: TGCGCCAGCAGCTTGGGGCAGGCGGTGTCTGGAAACACCATATATTTT.

The rearrangement links TRBV6-5 to TRBJ2-7; 10 bases are a match to TRBD2. The germline V gene encodes CDR1 MNHEY and CDR2 SVGAGI. The J segment lost 3 bases and the V segment lost 5 bases, leaving 7 bases of the junction unmatched. The CDR3 has 15 residues. This CDR3 reads CASSPRTSGLYEQYF. Here the CDR3 DNA reads TGTGCCAGCAGTCCGCGGACTAGCGGACTCTACGAGCAGTACTTC.

V gene TRBV30 combines with J gene TRBJ1-1; the D is unclear. Between the trimmed V and J ends, which lost 2 bases and 3 bases, there was a span of 7 bases. The CDR3 runs 12 residues. Germline CDR1 reads GTSNPN; CDR2 reads SVGIG (reference sequence). The CDR3: CAWSNGDTEAFF. The CDR3 nucleotides read TGTGCCTGGAGTAACGGGGACACTGAAGCTTTCTTT.

With regard to this clone: The same CDR3 arises from other DNA sequences in this sample as well. The V gene is TRBV9, the J gene TRBJ1-1; the match to TRBD1 covers 8 bases. Trimming cost V 0 bases and J 5 bases; bases outside gene matches: 0. Looked up from germline, CDR1 is SGDLS and CDR2 is YYNGEE. This CDR3 has 13 residues. CDR3 DNA: TGTGCCAGCAGCGTAGACAGGGGGACTGAAGCTTTCTTT. Amino acid sequence: CASSVDRGTEAFF.

This sequence joins TRBV5-8 and TRBJ1-4, with D uncertain. Germline V lookup: CDR1 SGHTS, CDR2 YDEGEE. V lost 1 base and J 5 bases, leaving 9 bases between the germline ends. CDR3 size: 14 residues. The CDR3 sequence: CASSLRARNEKLFF. The DNA for the CDR3 is TGTGCCAGCAGCTTGCGGGCAAGGAATGAAAAACTGTTTTTT.

The chain couples TRBV9 to TRBJ2-1, with TRBD2 matching 14 bases. Germline loops: CDR1 SGDLS, CDR2 YYNGEE. The CDR3 loop spans 17 amino acids. V trimming: 2 bases; J trimming: 8 bases; junction bases outside the gene matches: 9. In nucleotides, the CDR3 is TGTGCCAGCAGCGTGGGACTAGCGGGAGAGTGGGTCGATGAGCAGTTCTTC. It specifies CASSVGLAGEWVDEQFF.

The chain is built from TRBV6-4 and TRBJ1-4; D is perhaps TRBD1 (6 bases). V dropped 9 bases and J dropped 7 bases, with 18 bases sitting between them. The V gene's germline CDR1 is MRHNA and CDR2 SNTAGT. The CDR3 runs to 14 residues. The CDR3: CARPVPGAGEKLFF. The DNA of the CDR3 is TGTGCCAGACCCGTTCCAGGGGCCGGTGAAAAACTGTTTTTT.

The rearrangement links TRBV28 to TRBJ2-1; 8 nucleotides align to TRBD1. V lost 7 bases and J lost 6; bases outside the gene matches: 14. This CDR3 spans 16 amino acids. Germline CDR1 and CDR2: MDHEN and SYDVKM. CDR3 nucleotides: TGTGCCAGCAACCCTTGGGACAGGTTATTAAGCAATGAGCAGTTCTTC. This sequence encodes CASNPWDRLLSNEQFF.

Notes on this clone: In the same sample, other DNA sequences code for this CDR3. This rearrangement joins TRBV9 to TRBJ2-7; D not resolved. The germline V gene has CDR1 SGDLS and CDR2 YYNGEE. V was trimmed by 4 bases and J by 0 bases, leaving 8 bases between them. CDR3 size: 13 residues. CDR3 sequence: CASSPSGSYEQYF. In DNA form, the CDR3 reads TGTGCCAGCAGCCCCTCGGGCTCCTACGAGCAGTACTTC.

V gene TRBV5-1 combines with J gene TRBJ2-2; D is uncertain. Germline CDR1 and CDR2: SGHRS and YFSETQ. The CDR3 runs to 13 residues. V was trimmed by 7 bases and J by 1 base, leaving 8 bases between them. CDR3 nucleotide sequence: TGCGCCAGCCGTCTGGGGAACACCGGGGAGCTGTTTTTT. Its translation is CASRLGNTGELFF.

The V gene is TRBV10-3, the J gene TRBJ1-5, with 7 bases lining up with TRBD1. This CDR3 has 14 residues. Germline V gene data show CDR1 as ENHRY and CDR2 as SYGVKD. Germline trimming cut 6 bases from V and 0 bases from J; bases unmatched to any gene: 2. The CDR3 nucleotides are TGTGCCATCAGCGACAGGGCTAGCAATCAGCCCCAGCATTTT. Amino acid sequence: CAISDRASNQPQHF.

The rearrangement links TRBV29-1 to TRBJ2-1, with 11 positions matching TRBD2. In germline, CDR1 is SQVTM, CDR2 ANQGSEA. The CDR3 is 14 residues long. V lost 7 bases, J lost 2 bases, and 4 bases stayed unmatched. The DNA of the CDR3 is TGCAGCGCATCGACTAGCGGGACCTACAATGAGCAGTTCTTC. This codes for CSASTSGTYNEQFF.

V and J are TRBV7-6 and TRBJ2-2, with 8 bases that match TRBD1. V lost 5 bases to trimming and J lost 4 bases; unmatched junction nucleotides: 12. This CDR3 is 17 amino acids long. Germline V gene sequence: CDR1 SGHVS, CDR2 FNYEAQ. CDR3 DNA: TGTGCCAGCAGCCATGACCGAGACAGGGGTTCCACCGGGGAGCTGTTTTTT. Translating gives CASSHDRDRGSTGELFF.

This clone has only a few counts. The chain uses TRBV7-9 and TRBJ2-2; D not resolved. Germline lookup yields CDR1 SEHNR and CDR2 FQNEAQ (reference sequence). V was trimmed by 6 bases and J by 4 bases, leaving 6 bases between them. This CDR3 has 12 residues. This CDR3 reads CASRQSTGELFF. In DNA, the CDR3 is TGTGCCAGCAGGCAGTCCACCGGGGAGCTGTTTTTT.

The gene calls are TRBV28 and TRBJ2-2; TRBD2 matches at 9 bases. CDR1 and CDR2 from the germline V gene are MDHEN and SYDVKM. The CDR3 runs to 14 residues. Losses at the gene ends were 3 bases for V and 9 bases for J; bases not matched to a gene: 5. CDR3 DNA: TGTGCCAGCAGTTTGGGGCTAGCGGGAAGGGAGCTGTTTTTT. Its translation: CASSLGLAGRELFF.

The sample holds one count of this clone. The same CDR3 also results from other DNA sequences found in this sample. The CDR3 sequence: CASSQGLGNEQFF. CDR3 sequence (DNA): TGCGCCAGCAGCCAAGGTTTGGGCAATGAGCAGTTCTTC. This chain connects TRBV4-1 to TRBJ2-1; no reliable D call. Germline V gene sequence: CDR1 MGHRA, CDR2 YSYEKL. V lost 1 base and J lost 6, with 7 bases in between. This CDR3 has 13 amino acids.

The rearrangement joins TRBV6-1 to TRBJ1-1; no reliable D call. The CDR3 loop spans 14 amino acids. Trimming shortened V by 0 bases and J by 8 bases, and 13 bases separated the two germline ends. Germline CDR1 MNHNS, CDR2 SASEGT. The CDR3 protein is CASSEALGKGEAFF. DNA for the CDR3: TGTGCCAGCAGTGAAGCGCTTGGGAAGGGAGAAGCTTTCTTT.